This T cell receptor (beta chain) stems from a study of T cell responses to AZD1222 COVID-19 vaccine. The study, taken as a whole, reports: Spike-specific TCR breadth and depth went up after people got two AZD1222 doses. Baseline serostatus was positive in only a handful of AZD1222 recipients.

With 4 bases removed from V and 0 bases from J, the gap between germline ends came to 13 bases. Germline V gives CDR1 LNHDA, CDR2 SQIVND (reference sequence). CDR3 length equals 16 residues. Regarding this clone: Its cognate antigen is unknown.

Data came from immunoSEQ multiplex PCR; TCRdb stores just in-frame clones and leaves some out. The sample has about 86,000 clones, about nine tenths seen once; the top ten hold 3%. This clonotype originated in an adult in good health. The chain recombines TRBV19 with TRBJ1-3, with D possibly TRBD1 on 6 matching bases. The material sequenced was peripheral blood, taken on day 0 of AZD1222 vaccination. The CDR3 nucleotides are TGTGCCAGTAGTAATCTACAGGGAAGCTCTGGAAACACCATATATTTT. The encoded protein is CASSNLQGSSGNTIYF.